This note documents a single T cell receptor (beta chain) sequence. The target antigen is unknown. Constant-segment primers and 5'RACE yielded cDNA libraries for TCR alpha and TCR beta, each carrying sample barcodes and UMIs. Via MiXCR, TCRdb re-called the 5' RACE reads, giving one row per CDR3 protein. The sample includes roughly 510,000 distinct CDR3 sequences, around 15% of them seen just once. The CDR3 is made up of 18 amino acids. V lost 6 bases to trimming and J lost 0 bases, with 22 bases between them. Germline V gene data show CDR1 as MGHRA and CDR2 as YSYEKL. The record originates from a study of T-cell memory formation after mild COVID-19. Findings of the study overall: Memory sampled before infection contained some responding clones, suggesting cross-reactive memory joined. Clones that got smaller from day 15 to 85 had even CD4/CD8, while clones growing later tipped toward CD4+. Among clones peaking at day 37 in the second wave, SARS-CoV-2 specificity remained unconfirmed.

The source is an adult woman who had mild COVID-19 (a few samples of this study predate the infection). Cell type and time point are not known. The chain couples TRBV4-1 to TRBJ2-3; the D gene is possibly TRBD2 (7 bases). Sample: PBMCs or a T cell subset sorted from them (not recorded which). The CDR3 region has the DNA TGCGCCAGCAGACAGGGAGGGATGGCCCAGATTAGCACAGATACGCAGTATTTT. Translating gives CASRQGGMAQISTDTQYF.